A single sample is the source of the 8 T cell receptor beta chains below, sequenced in a study of cytomegalovirus exposure and HLA in healthy donors. 60 Vbeta and 13 Jbeta primers were used in PCR. TCRdb's table, derived via immunoSEQ multiplex PCR, lists solely in-frame clones and lacks some. The top ten hold 1% of the sample, which has approximately 160,000 clones, roughly 77% seen once. The sample was PBMCs. Receptors were obtained from a woman aged 45-65 years in good health and CMV-seropositive.

The gene calls are TRBV6-5 and TRBJ2-7; 10 nucleotides agree with TRBD2. The CDR3 is 16 amino acids. Germline lookup yields CDR1 MNHEY and CDR2 SVGAGI. Losses at the gene ends were 2 bases for V and 5 bases for J; bases not matched to a gene: 9. The CDR3 protein is CASSYRNPAGGHEQYF. Here the CDR3 DNA reads TGTGCCAGCAGTTACCGAAATCCAGCGGGAGGGCACGAGCAGTACTTC.

J is TRBJ2-3 and V is TRBV5-1; TRBD1 matches at 12 bases. This CDR3 comprises 18 residues. Germline values: CDR1 SGHRS, CDR2 YFSETQ. Losses at the gene ends were 4 bases for V and 1 base for J; bases not matched to a gene: 10. The CDR3 DNA reads TGCGCCAGCAGCCTGGCGGGGACAGGGGGCTCGCGCACAGATACGCAGTATTTT. Translated: CASSLAGTGGSRTDTQYF.

A word on this clone: An end of the junction does not agree with germline; a read error may underlie this. This sequence joins TRBV7-7 and TRBJ2-5; the match to TRBD1 covers 8 bases. The CDR3 consists of 13 residues. Germline CDR1 reads SSHAT; CDR2 reads FNYEAQ (reference sequence). This CDR3 is CASSADRGETQYF. For the CDR3, the DNA is TGTGCTAGCAGCGCCGACAGGGGAGAGACCCAGTACTTC.

The chain joins TRBV27 to TRBJ2-7, with TRBD2 matching over 7 bases. The CDR3 spans 13 residues. Per the germline V gene, CDR1 is MNHEY and CDR2 is SMNVEV (reference sequence). Trimming took 3 bases from V and 7 from J; bases not matched to a gene: 6. The CDR3 region is CASSFIEGGEQYF. The CDR3 nucleotides are TGTGCCAGCAGTTTCATCGAGGGAGGGGAGCAGTACTTC.

A single count supports this clone. The rearrangement uses TRBV18 and TRBJ1-6, with a possible D match to TRBD1 (6 bases). V was clipped by 1 base and J by 7 bases, with 11 bases between them. The CDR3 loop spans 15 amino acids. CDR1 and CDR2 (germline): KGHSH, LQKENI. CDR3 in DNA: TGTGCCAGCTCACCACTGGACAGCCCAAATTCACCCCTCCACTTT. Its translation is CASSPLDSPNSPLHF.

The chain combines TRBV19 with TRBJ1-1; D is uncertain. The CDR3 consists of 16 residues. Between the trimmed V and J ends, which lost 6 bases and 10 bases, there was a span of 27 bases. Looked up from germline, CDR1 is LNHDA and CDR2 is SQIVND (reference sequence). In DNA, the CDR3 is TGTGCCAGTAGCCCCGGATTCTCGACTACCCTCTTAAGAGCTTTCTTT. It codes for CASSPGFSTTLLRAFF.

The V call is TRBV2, the J call TRBJ2-5; 10 positions agree with TRBD2. Germline CDR1 and CDR2: SNHLY and FYNNEI. The CDR3 is 14 residues long. After removal of 5 bases from V and 4 bases from J, the junction contained 4 bases not matched to a gene. The CDR3: CASSLAGAGETQYF. CDR3 DNA sequence: TGTGCCAGCAGTCTAGCGGGGGCAGGAGAGACCCAGTACTTC.

V is TRBV18 and J is TRBJ2-7, with D perhaps matching TRBD2 (7 bases). This CDR3 has 15 amino acids. V lost 3 bases and J lost 1, with 13 bases in between. CDR1 and CDR2 (germline): KGHSH, LQKENI. The CDR3: CASSPAGDRSYEQYF. CDR3 in DNA: TGTGCCAGCTCACCGGCGGGAGACAGGTCCTACGAGCAGTACTTC.